The 12 T cell receptor beta chains listed next were all sequenced from one sample in a study of cytomegalovirus exposure and HLA in healthy donors. The study ran its PCR with 60 Vbeta and 13 Jbeta primers. The repertoire was sequenced with immunoSEQ multiplex PCR; TCRdb's copy has only in-frame clones and lacks some. The sample yields roughly 130,000 clones, 84% seen once. Sample: PBMCs. These TCRs come from a woman younger than 35 in good health and CMV-seropositive.

J is TRBJ2-7 and V is TRBV4-1; D gene ambiguous. V lost 0 bases to trimming and J lost 4 bases, with 13 bases between them. CDR1 is MGHRA, CDR2 YSYEKL, per germline. This CDR3 has 15 residues. CDR3 sequence reads: CASSQDQVGLYEQYF. In nucleotides, the CDR3 is TGCGCCAGCAGCCAAGATCAGGTTGGGCTTTACGAGCAGTACTTC.

The CDR3, as DNA: TGTGCCAGCAGCTTAGGGGGGGGGCAAGAGACCCAGTACTTC. This gives the protein CASSLGGGQETQYF. J is TRBJ2-5 and V is TRBV7-8, with 7 positions matching TRBD2. The germline gives CDR1 SGHVS, CDR2 FQNEAQ. V dropped 1 base and J dropped 2; count of bases not matched to a gene: 1. The CDR3 length is 14 residues.

This clone was seen more than once but under ten times. CDR3 nucleotides: TGTGCCAGCAGCAAGGACAGGGGGCTTGCTTTCTTT. Amino acid sequence: CASSKDRGLAFF. The chain couples TRBV16 to TRBJ1-1, with TRBD1 matching 11 bases. The length of the CDR3 is 12 residues. Germline CDR1 is KGHSY and CDR2 is FQNENV. V shed 5 bases and J 11 bases; nucleotides not matched to a gene: 4.

This chain joins TRBV29-1 and TRBJ2-1, with D possibly TRBD2 on 5 matching bases. Germline V lookup: CDR1 SQVTM, CDR2 ANQGSEA. The CDR3 extends over 14 amino acids. V was cut by 6 bases and J by 1 base, with 13 bases left in between. CDR3 in amino acids: CSVTGVLSYNEQFF. For the CDR3, the DNA is TGCAGCGTCACCGGGGTTCTTTCCTACAATGAGCAGTTCTTC.

The CDR3 reads CASSGGSTEAFF. DNA of the CDR3: TGTGCCAGCAGTGGAGGGAGTACTGAAGCTTTCTTT. V usage is TRBV27 and J usage is TRBJ1-1; D not certain. The V gene lost 5 bases and the J gene lost 5 bases, with 9 bases spanning the gap. This CDR3 contains 12 residues. CDR1 is MNHEY and CDR2 is SMNVEV in the germline V gene (reference sequence).

CDR3 in amino acids: CASTRAEGVQYF. CDR3 nucleotide sequence: TGTGCCAGCACCCGAGCCGAGGGAGTACAGTACTTC. The rearrangement joins TRBV6-1 to TRBJ2-5; maybe TRBD2 (5 bases). With 7 bases removed from V and 11 bases from J, the gap between germline ends came to 17 bases. This CDR3 spans 12 amino acids. The germline V gene encodes CDR1 MNHNS and CDR2 SASEGT.

This chain connects TRBV28 to TRBJ1-4; D is uncertain. The CDR3 is 11 amino acids. Trimming pared 7 bases from V and 6 bases from J, leaving 6 bases between. CDR1 and CDR2 from the germline V gene are MDHEN and SYDVKM. As DNA, the CDR3 is TGTGCCAGCACCTCGTATGAAAAACTGTTTTTT. It codes for CASTSYEKLFF.

Worth noting for this clone: The sample has other DNA sequences that encode this CDR3 too. The rearrangement joins TRBV6-1 to TRBJ2-2; 9 nucleotides agree with TRBD2. Germline loops: CDR1 MNHNS, CDR2 SASEGT. The CDR3 is made up of 15 amino acids. The J segment lost 6 bases and the V segment lost 1 base, leaving 3 bases of the junction unmatched. The CDR3 sequence is CASSEEGGGAGELFF. CDR3 bases: TGTGCCAGCAGTGAAGAGGGCGGGGGGGCCGGGGAGCTGTTTTTT.

V and J are TRBV5-5 and TRBJ1-2, with D possibly TRBD1 on 6 matching bases. Per germline, CDR1 SGHKS and CDR2 YYEKEE (reference sequence). This CDR3 comprises 15 residues. The V gene lost 4 bases and the J gene lost 8 bases, with 21 bases spanning the gap. Here the CDR3 DNA reads TGTGCCAGCAGCCCGCACCTAGACAGGTCTGGGGGCTACACCTTC. Encoded protein: CASSPHLDRSGGYTF. Combining the CDR3 with reference TRBV5-5 and TRBJ1-2 gives the whole variable domain DAGVTQSPTHLIKTRGQQVTLRCSPISGHKSVSWYQQVLGQGPQFIFQYYEKEERGRGNFPDRFSARQFPNYSSELNVNALLLGDSALYLCASSPHLDRSGGYTFGSGTRLTVV.

The chain has TRBV19 and TRBJ1-2; a possible D gene is TRBD1 (6 bases). Germline CDR1 and CDR2: LNHDA and SQIVND (reference sequence). This CDR3 is 14 amino acids long. Trimming left V 0 bases short and J 4 bases short, with 9 bases between. The chain's CDR3 is CASSIDGQPYGYTF. The CDR3 DNA sequence: TGTGCCAGTAGTATAGATGGACAGCCCTATGGCTACACCTTC.

V gene TRBV21-1 combines with J gene TRBJ1-5; the table gives TRBD1 as D, unverified against the DNA. TRBV21-1 is marked as a pseudogene. This CDR3 is built from 15 residues. CDR3 bases: TGTGCCAGCAGCCGCCCCGGGACATCAAATCAGCCCCAGCATTTT. It codes for CASSRPGTSNQPQHF.

The rearrangement links TRBV6-6 to TRBJ2-1, with D tentatively TRBD1 (5 bases). CDR1 and CDR2 (germline): MNHNY, SVGAGI (reference sequence). This CDR3 is 12 amino acids long. V lost 4 bases and J 7 bases, leaving 8 bases between the germline ends. This CDR3 reads CASSFSGNEQFF. The CDR3 DNA reads TGTGCCAGCAGTTTTTCAGGGAATGAGCAGTTCTTC.